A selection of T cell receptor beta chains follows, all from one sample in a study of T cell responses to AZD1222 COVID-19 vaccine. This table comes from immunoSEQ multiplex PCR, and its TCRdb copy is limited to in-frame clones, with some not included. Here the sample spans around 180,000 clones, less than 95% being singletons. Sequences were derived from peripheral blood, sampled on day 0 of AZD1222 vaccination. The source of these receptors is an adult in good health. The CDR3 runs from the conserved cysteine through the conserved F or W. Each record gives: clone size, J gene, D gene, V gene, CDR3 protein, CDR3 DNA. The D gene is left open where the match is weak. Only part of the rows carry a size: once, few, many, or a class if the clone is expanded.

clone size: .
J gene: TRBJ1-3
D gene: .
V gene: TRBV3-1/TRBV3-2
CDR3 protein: CASSQGLSGSSGNTIYF
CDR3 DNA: TGTGCCAGCAGCCAAGGGCTGTCAGGGAGCTCTGGAAACACCATATATTTT

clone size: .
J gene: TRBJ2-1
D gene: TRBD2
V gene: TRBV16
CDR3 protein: CASSQSRGGNEQFF
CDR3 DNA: TGTGCCAGCAGCCAATCGCGGGGGGGCAATGAGCAGTTCTTC

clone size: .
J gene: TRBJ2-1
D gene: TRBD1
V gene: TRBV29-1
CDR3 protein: CSVRTGAFNEQFF
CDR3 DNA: TGCAGCGTCCGGACAGGGGCTTTCAATGAGCAGTTCTTC

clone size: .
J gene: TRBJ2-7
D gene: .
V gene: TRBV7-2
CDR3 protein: CASSLGHIETYEQYF
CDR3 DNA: TGTGCCAGCAGCTTAGGTCATATCGAGACCTACGAGCAGTACTTC

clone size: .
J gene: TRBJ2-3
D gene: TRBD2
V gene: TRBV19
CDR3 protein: CASSPGLAGASTDTQYF
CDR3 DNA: TGTGCCAGTAGTCCGGGACTAGCGGGGGCAAGCACAGATACGCAGTATTTT

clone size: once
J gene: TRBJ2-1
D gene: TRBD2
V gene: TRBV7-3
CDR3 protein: CASSLTSGAFYNEQFF
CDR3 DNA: TGTGCCAGCAGCTTAACTAGCGGGGCCTTCTACAATGAGCAGTTCTTC

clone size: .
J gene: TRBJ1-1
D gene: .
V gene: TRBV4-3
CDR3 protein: CASSQDRVNTEAFF
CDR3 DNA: TGCGCCAGCAGCCAAGACAGGGTGAACACTGAAGCTTTCTTT

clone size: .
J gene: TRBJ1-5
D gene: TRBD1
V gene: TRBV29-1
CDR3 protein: CSVGQANNQPQHF
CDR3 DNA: TGCAGCGTGGGACAGGCGAACAATCAGCCCCAGCATTTT

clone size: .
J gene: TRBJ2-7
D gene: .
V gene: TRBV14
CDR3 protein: CASSQDRIRTLGYEQYF
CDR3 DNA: TGTGCCAGCAGCCAAGATAGGATCCGGACCCTTGGGTACGAGCAGTACTTC

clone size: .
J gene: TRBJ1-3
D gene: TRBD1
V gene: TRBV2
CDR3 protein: CASSEGTGDTIYF
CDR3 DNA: TGTGCCAGCAGTGAGGGGACAGGGGACACCATATATTTT

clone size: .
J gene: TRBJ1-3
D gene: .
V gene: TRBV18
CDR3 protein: CASSPQLPGSSGNTIYF
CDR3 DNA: TGTGCCAGCTCACCACAACTACCGGGGAGCTCTGGAAACACCATATATTTT

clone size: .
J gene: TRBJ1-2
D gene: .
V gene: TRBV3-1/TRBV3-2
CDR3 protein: CASRPSRTDANYGYTF
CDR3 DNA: TGTGCCAGCAGACCTTCTAGGACAGATGCTAACTATGGCTACACCTTC

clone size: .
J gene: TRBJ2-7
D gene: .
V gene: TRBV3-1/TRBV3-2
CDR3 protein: CASSPPTGTVYEQYF
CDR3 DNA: TGTGCCAGCAGCCCCCCTACAGGGACGGTCTACGAGCAGTACTTC

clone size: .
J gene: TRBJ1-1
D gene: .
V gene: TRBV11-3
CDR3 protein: CASSLEVWGTEAFF
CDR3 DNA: TGTGCCAGCAGCTTAGAGGTTTGGGGTACTGAAGCTTTCTTT

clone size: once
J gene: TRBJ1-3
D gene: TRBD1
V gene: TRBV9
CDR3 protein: CASSVADRGGGNTIYF
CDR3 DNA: TGTGCCAGCAGCGTAGCCGACAGGGGGGGTGGAAACACCATATATTTT

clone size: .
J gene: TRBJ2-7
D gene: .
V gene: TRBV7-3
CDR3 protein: CASSLNLMGEQYF
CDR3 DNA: TGTGCCAGCAGCTTAAATCTCATGGGCGAGCAGTACTTC

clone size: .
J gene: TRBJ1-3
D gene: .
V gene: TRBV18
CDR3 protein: CASSPLGDSGNTIYF
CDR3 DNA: TGTGCCAGCTCACCCTTGGGCGACTCTGGAAACACCATATATTTT

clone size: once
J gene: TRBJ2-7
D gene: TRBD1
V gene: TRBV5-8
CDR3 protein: CASTRPGTGAYEQYF
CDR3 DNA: TGTGCCAGCACCCGCCCGGGGACAGGGGCCTACGAGCAGTACTTC

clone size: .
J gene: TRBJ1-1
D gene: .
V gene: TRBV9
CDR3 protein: CASKRVDSEAFF
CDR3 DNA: TGTGCCAGCAAACGTGTAGACAGTGAAGCTTTCTTT

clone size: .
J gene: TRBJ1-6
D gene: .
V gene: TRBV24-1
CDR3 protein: CATSDQGLDSPLHF
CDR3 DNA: TGTGCCACCAGTGATCAGGGGTTGGATTCACCCCTCCACTTT

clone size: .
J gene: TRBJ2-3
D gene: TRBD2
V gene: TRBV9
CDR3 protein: CASSVFSSGGADTQYF
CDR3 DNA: TGTGCCAGCAGCGTATTTTCTAGCGGGGGGGCAGATACGCAGTATTTT

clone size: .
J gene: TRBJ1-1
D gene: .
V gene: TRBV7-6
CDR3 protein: CASSFADSMNTEAFF
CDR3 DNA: TGTGCCAGCAGCTTCGCAGACAGTATGAACACTGAAGCTTTCTTT

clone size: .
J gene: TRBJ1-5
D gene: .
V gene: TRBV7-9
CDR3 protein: CASSDRYQPQHF
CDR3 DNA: TGTGCCAGCAGCGACAGATATCAGCCCCAGCATTTT

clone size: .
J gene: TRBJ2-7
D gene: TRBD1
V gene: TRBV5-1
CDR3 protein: CASSPGQGVSYEQYF
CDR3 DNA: TGCGCCAGCAGCCCGGGACAGGGGGTCTCCTACGAGCAGTACTTC

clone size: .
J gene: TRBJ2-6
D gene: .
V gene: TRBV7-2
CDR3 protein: CASSLPGVPSGANVLTF
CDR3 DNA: TGTGCCAGCAGCTTGCCGGGGGTCCCCTCTGGGGCCAACGTCCTGACTTTC

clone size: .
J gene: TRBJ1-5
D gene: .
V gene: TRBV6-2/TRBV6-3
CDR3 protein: CASSYFGPNQPQHF
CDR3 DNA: TGTGCCAGCAGTTACTTCGGGCCTAATCAGCCCCAGCATTTT

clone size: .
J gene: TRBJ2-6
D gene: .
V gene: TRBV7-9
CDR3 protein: CASSLGLGSGANVLTF
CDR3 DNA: TGTGCCAGCAGCTTAGGTCTTGGCTCTGGGGCCAACGTCCTGACTTTC

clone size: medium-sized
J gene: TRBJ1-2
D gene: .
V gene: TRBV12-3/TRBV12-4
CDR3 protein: CASSFGASYGYTF
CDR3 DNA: TGTGCCAGCAGTTTCGGGGCCAGCTATGGCTACACCTTC

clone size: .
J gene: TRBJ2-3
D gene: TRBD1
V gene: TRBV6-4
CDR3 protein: CASRDDRAGTDTQYF
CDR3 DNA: TGTGCCAGCAGGGACGACAGGGCTGGCACAGATACGCAGTATTTT